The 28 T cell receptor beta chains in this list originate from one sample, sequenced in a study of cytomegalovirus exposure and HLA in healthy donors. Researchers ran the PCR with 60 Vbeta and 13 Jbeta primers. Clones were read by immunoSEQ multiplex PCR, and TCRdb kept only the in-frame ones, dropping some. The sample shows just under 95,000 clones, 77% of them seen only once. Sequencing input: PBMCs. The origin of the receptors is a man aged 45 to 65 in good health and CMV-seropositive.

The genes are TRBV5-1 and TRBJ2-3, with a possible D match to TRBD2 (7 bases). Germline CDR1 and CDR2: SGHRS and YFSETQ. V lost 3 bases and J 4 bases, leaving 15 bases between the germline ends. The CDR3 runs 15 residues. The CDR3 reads CASSWVEGGADTQYF. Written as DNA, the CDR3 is TGCGCCAGCAGCTGGGTGGAGGGGGGGGCAGATACGCAGTATTTT.

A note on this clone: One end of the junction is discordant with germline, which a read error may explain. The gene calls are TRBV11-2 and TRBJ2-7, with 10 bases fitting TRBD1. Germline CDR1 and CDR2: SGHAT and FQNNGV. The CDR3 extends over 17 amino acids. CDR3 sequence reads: CASTLVSGGQGGYEQYF. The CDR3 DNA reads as TGTGCCAGCACCTTAGTTTCTGGTGGACAGGGGGGTTACGAGCAGTACTTC.

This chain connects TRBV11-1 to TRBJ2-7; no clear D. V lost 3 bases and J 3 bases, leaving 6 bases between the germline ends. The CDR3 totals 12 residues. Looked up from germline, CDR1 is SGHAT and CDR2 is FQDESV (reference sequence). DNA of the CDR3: TGTGCCAGCAGCTTGAGAAACTACGAGCAGTACTTC. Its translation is CASSLRNYEQYF.

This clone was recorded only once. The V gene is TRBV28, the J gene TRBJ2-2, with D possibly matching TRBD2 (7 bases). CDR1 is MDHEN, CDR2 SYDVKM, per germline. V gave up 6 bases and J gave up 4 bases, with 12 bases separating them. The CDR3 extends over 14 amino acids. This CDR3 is CASRGEGVTGELFF. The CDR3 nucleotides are TGTGCCAGCAGGGGGGAGGGGGTCACCGGGGAGCTGTTTTTT.

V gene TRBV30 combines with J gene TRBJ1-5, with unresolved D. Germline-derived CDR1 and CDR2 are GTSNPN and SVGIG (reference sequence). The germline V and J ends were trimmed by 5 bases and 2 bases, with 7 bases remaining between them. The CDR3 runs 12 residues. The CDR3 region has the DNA TGTGCCTGGGCCGGGGGCAATCAGCCCCAGCATTTT. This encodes CAWAGGNQPQHF.

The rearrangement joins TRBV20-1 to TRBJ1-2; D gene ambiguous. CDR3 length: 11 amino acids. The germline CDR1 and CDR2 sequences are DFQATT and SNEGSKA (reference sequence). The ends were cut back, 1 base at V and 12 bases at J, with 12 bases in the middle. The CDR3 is CSARGQPGNTF. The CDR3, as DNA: TGCAGTGCTAGAGGCCAGCCGGGGAACACCTTC.

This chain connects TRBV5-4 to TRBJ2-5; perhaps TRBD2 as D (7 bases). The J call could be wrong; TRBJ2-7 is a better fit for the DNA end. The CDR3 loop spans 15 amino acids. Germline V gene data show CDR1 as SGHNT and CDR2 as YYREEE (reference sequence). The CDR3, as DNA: TGTGCCAGCAGTCCGGGGGGCGGTTATGCGGACGAGCAGTACTTC. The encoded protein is CASSPGGGYADEQYF.

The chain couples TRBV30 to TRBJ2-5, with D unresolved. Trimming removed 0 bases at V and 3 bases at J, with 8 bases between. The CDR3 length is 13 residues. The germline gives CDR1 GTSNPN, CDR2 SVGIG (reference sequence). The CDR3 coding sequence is TGTGCCTGGAGTGTACATCAGGAAGAGACCCAGTACTTC. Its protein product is CAWSVHQEETQYF.

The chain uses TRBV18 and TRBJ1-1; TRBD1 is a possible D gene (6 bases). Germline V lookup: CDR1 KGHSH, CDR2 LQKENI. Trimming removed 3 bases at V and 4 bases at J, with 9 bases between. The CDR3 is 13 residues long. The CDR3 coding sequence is TGTGCCAGCTCACCCCTGGGGGCCACTGAAGCTTTCTTT. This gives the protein CASSPLGATEAFF.

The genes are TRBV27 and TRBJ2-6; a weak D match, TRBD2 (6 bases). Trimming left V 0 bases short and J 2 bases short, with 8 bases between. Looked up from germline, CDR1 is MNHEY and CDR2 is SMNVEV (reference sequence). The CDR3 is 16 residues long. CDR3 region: CASSLSEGAGANVLTF. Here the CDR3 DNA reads TGTGCCAGCAGTTTATCGGAGGGTGCTGGGGCCAACGTCCTGACTTTC.

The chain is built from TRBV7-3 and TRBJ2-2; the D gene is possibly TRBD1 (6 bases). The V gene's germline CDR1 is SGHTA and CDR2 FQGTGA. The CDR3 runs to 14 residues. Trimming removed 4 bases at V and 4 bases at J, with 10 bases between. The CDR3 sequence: CASSSGGGTGELFF. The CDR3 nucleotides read TGTGCCAGCAGCTCTGGGGGCGGCACCGGGGAGCTGTTTTTT. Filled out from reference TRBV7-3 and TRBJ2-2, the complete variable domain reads GAGVSQTPSNKVTEKGKYVELRCDPISGHTALYWYRQSLGQGPEFLIYFQGTGAADDSGLPNDRFFAVRPEGSVSTLKIQRTERGDSAVYLCASSSGGGTGELFFGEGSRLTVL.

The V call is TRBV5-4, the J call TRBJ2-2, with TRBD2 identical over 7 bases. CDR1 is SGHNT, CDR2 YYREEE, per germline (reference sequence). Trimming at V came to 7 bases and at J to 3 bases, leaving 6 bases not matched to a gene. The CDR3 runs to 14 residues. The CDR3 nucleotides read TGTGCCAGCGGGGGGGTAACTCACACCGGGGAGCTGTTTTTT. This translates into CASGGVTHTGELFF.

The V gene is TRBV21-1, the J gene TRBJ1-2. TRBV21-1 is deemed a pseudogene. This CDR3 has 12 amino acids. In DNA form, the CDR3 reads TGTGCCACCAGGGGGGGGGTCTATGGCTACACCTTC. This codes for CATRGGVYGYTF.

CDR3 sequence reads: CASSSTSGGPYNEQFF. CDR3 in DNA: TGTGCCAGCAGCTCGACTAGCGGGGGCCCCTACAATGAGCAGTTCTTC. The chain employs TRBV7-9 and TRBJ2-1; 12 bases match TRBD2. The CDR3 is 16 residues long. The germline V gene has CDR1 SEHNR and CDR2 FQNEAQ (reference sequence). Unmatched junction bases numbered 3, after V lost 4 bases and J lost 2 bases.

CDR3 bases: TGCGCCAGCAGCTTGGCCAGCGGACGCTCCTACAATGAGCAGTTCTTC. It yields the protein CASSLASGRSYNEQFF. The V gene is TRBV5-1, the J gene TRBJ2-1, with D possibly TRBD2 on 5 matching bases. Germline lookup yields CDR1 SGHRS and CDR2 YFSETQ. The CDR3 has 16 amino acids. With 0 bases removed from V and 0 bases from J, the gap between germline ends came to 10 bases.

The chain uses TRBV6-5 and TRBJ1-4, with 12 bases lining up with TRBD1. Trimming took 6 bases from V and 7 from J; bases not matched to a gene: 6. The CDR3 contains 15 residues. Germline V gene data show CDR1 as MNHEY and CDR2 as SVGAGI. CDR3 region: CASRLGTGGSEKLFF. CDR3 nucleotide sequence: TGTGCCAGCAGACTAGGGACAGGGGGCTCTGAAAAACTGTTTTTT.

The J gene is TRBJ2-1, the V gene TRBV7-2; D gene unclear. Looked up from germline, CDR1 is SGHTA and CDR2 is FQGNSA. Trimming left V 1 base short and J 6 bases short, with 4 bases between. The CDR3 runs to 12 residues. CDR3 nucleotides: TGTGCCAGCAGCTTAGGTCTCAATGAGCAGTTCTTC. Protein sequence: CASSLGLNEQFF.

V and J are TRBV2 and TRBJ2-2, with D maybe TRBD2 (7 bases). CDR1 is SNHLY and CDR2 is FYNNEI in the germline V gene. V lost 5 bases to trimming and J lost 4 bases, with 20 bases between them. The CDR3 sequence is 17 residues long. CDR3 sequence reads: CASSLGQGRGSTGELFF. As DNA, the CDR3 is TGTGCCAGCAGTCTAGGGCAGGGGAGGGGAAGCACCGGGGAGCTGTTTTTT.

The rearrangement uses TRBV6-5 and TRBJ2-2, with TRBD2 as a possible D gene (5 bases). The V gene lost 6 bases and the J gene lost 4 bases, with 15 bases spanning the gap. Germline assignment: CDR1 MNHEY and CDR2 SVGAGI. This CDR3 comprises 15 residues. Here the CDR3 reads CASSPTGSGTGELFF. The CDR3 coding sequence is TGTGCCAGCAGCCCAACGGGGTCGGGCACCGGGGAGCTGTTTTTT.

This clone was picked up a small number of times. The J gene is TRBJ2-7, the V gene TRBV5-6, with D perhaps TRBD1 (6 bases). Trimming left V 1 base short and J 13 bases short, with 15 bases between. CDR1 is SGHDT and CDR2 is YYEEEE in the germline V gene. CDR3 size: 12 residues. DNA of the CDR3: TGTGCCAGCAGCTTGAGGGGGTCAGTGTTTTACTTC. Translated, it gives CASSLRGSVFYF.

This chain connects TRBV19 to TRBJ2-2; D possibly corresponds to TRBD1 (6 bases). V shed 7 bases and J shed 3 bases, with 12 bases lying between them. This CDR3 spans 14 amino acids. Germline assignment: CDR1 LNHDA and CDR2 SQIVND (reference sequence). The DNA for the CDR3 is TGTGCCAGTATCCAGGACAGAGACACCGGGGAGCTGTTTTTT. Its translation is CASIQDRDTGELFF.

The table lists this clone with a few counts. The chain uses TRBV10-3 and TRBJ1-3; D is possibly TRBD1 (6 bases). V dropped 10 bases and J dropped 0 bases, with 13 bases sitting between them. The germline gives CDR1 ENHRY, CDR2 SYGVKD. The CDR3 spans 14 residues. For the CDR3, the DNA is TGTGCCACCTACGGACAGAGCTCTGGAAACACCATATATTTT. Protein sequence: CATYGQSSGNTIYF.

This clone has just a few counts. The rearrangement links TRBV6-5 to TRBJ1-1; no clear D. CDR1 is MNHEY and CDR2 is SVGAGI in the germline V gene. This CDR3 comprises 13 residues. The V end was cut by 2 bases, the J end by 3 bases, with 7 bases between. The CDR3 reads CASSYRSHTEAFF. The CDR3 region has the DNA TGTGCCAGCAGTTACAGGAGTCACACTGAAGCTTTCTTT.

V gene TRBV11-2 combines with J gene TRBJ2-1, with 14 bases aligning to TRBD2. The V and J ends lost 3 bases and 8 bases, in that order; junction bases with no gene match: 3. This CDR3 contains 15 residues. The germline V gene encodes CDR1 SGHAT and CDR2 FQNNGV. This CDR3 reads CASSFGLAGGHEQFF. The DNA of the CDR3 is TGTGCCAGCAGCTTCGGACTAGCGGGGGGACATGAGCAGTTCTTC.

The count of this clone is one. CDR3 protein: CASSMEGTVAEAFF. DNA for the CDR3: TGTGCCAGTAGTATGGAGGGCACGGTGGCTGAAGCTTTCTTT. J is TRBJ1-1 and V is TRBV19; D remains ambiguous. V lost 3 bases to trimming and J lost 6 bases, with 14 bases between them. CDR1 is LNHDA, CDR2 SQIVND, per germline (reference sequence). The CDR3 is made up of 14 amino acids. Combining the CDR3 with reference TRBV19 and TRBJ1-1 gives the whole variable domain DGGITQSPKYLFRKEGQNVTLSCEQNLNHDAMYWYRQDPGQGLRLIYYSQIVNDFQKGDIAEGYSVSREKKESFPLTVTSAQKNPTAFYLCASSMEGTVAEAFFGQGTRLTVV.

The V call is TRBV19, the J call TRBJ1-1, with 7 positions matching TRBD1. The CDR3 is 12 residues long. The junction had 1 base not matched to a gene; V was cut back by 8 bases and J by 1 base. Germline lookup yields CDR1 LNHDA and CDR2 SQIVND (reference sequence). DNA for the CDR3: TGTGCCAGTTGGACAGGGAACACTGAAGCTTTCTTT. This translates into CASWTGNTEAFF.

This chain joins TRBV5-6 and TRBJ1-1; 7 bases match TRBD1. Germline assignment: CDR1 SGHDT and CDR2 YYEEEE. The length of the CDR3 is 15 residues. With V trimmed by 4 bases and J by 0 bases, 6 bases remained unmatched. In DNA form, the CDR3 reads TGTGCCAGCAGCCCACTCGGACAGGTGAACACTGAAGCTTTCTTT. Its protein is CASSPLGQVNTEAFF.

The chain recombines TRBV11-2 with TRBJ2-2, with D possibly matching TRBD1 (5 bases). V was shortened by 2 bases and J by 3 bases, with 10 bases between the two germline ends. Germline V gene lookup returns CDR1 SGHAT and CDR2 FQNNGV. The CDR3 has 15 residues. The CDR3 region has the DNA TGTGCCAGCAGCTTAATCACAGGAGACACCGGGGAGCTGTTTTTT. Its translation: CASSLITGDTGELFF.